The entry below describes one T cell receptor (beta chain). The ends were cut back, 5 bases at V and 4 bases at J, with 18 bases in the middle. The CDR3 covers 15 residues. Germline V lookup: CDR1 SGHAT, CDR2 FQNNGV. These data originate in a study of T cell repertoires in cytomegalovirus infection. Via MiXCR, TCRdb re-called the reads, giving one row per CDR3 protein. Here the sample spans 500,000 or so distinct CDR3 sequences, more than 15% being singletons. The clonotype was recovered from a human donor in good health (CMV status not recorded). Some clones in this sample may be carry-over from other donors' samples. The rearrangement uses TRBV11-2 and TRBJ2-7; tentative D call: TRBD1 (7 bases). What was sequenced was CD8+ T cells from PBMCs. The CDR3 region is CASSARARGAYEQYF. DNA for the CDR3: TGTGCCAGCAGCGCCCGGGCCAGGGGGGCTTACGAGCAGTACTTC. Filled out from reference TRBV11-2 and TRBJ2-7, the complete variable domain reads EAGVAQSPRYKIIEKRQSVAFWCNPISGHATLYWYQQILGQGPKLLIQFQNNGVVDDSQLPKDRFSAERLKGVDSTLKIQPAKLEDSAVYLCASSARARGAYEQYFGPGTRLTVT.